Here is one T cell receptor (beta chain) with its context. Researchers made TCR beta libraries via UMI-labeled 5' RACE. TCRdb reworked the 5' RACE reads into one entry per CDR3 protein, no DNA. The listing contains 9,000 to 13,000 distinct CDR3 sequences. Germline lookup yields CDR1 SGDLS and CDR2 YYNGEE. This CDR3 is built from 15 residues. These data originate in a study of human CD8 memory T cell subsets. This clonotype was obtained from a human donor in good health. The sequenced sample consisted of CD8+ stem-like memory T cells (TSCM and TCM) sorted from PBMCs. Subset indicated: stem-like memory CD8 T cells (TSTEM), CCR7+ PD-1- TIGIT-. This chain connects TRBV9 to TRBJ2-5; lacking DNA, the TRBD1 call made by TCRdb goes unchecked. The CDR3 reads CASSAEQGFQETQYF.